Below, 24 T cell receptor beta chains from the same sample are listed, as sequenced in a study of T cell changes during pregnancy in multiple sclerosis. Assay used: immunoSEQ multiplex PCR; TCRdb lists only in-frame clones, some missing. This sample has 70,000 to 100,000 clones, with around 93% found just once. This material consisted of peripheral blood, taken in the third trimester of pregnancy. The source of these receptors is a female donor with multiple sclerosis, enrolled in a pregnancy study.

The chain carries TRBV28 and TRBJ2-3; 8 bases map to TRBD1. Germline CDR1 is MDHEN and CDR2 is SYDVKM. With V trimmed by 4 bases and J by 4 bases, 19 bases remained unmatched. This CDR3 spans 19 amino acids. The DNA for the CDR3 is TGTGCCAGCAGTTCTCCCCTCGGATTGACAGGGGCGACATCAGATACGCAGTATTTT. This gives the protein CASSSPLGLTGATSDTQYF.

The chain is built from TRBV7-2 and TRBJ1-2; no definite D call. In germline, CDR1 is SGHTA, CDR2 FQGNSA. The V end lost 5 bases, the J end lost 4 bases, and 8 bases lay between the germline ends. The CDR3 runs 12 residues. CDR3 nucleotide sequence: TGTGCCAGCAGCGGCCAGTCCTATGGCTACACCTTC. Translating it yields CASSGQSYGYTF. Based on the CDR3 plus reference TRBV7-2 and TRBJ1-2, the full variable domain is GAGVSQSPSNKVTEKGKDVELRCDPISGHTALYWYRQSLGQGLEFLIYFQGNSAPDKSGLPSDRFSAERTGGSVSTLTIQRTQQEDSAVYLCASSGQSYGYTFGSGTRLTVV.

The CDR3 reads CASSPQGFNQPQHF. In DNA form, the CDR3 reads TGCGCCAGCAGCCCGCAGGGCTTCAATCAGCCCCAGCATTTT. The V gene is TRBV5-1, the J gene TRBJ1-5; TRBD1 might be the D (5 bases). Germline V gene data show CDR1 as SGHRS and CDR2 as YFSETQ. This CDR3 is built from 14 residues. With 4 bases removed from V and 3 bases from J, the gap between germline ends came to 11 bases.

This chain joins TRBV9 and TRBJ2-3, with D unclear. The ends were cut back, 4 bases at V and 2 bases at J, with 11 bases in the middle. This CDR3 is 14 amino acids long. Germline values: CDR1 SGDLS, CDR2 YYNGEE. The CDR3 loop reads CASSPYSTTDTQYF. CDR3 DNA sequence: TGTGCCAGCAGCCCCTACTCTACCACAGATACGCAGTATTTT.

The chain joins TRBV19 to TRBJ2-7, with 8 bases lining up with TRBD1. V shed 5 bases, J shed 4 bases, and the junction held 7 bases outside the gene matches. Per germline, CDR1 LNHDA and CDR2 SQIVND (reference sequence). The CDR3 sequence is 14 residues long. CDR3 amino acids: CASSDGQGSYEQYF. CDR3 DNA: TGTGCCAGTAGTGACGGACAGGGAAGTTACGAGCAGTACTTC.

V is TRBV7-8 and J is TRBJ2-7, with D tentatively TRBD2 (5 bases). Germline V gene lookup returns CDR1 SGHVS and CDR2 FQNEAQ. CDR3 length: 14 residues. Trimming removed 5 bases from V and 7 bases from J, with 18 bases in between. This CDR3 reads CASSPVWVSGEQYF. The CDR3 bases are TGTGCCAGCAGCCCCGTCTGGGTCTCGGGGGAGCAGTACTTC.

The V call is TRBV10-3, the J call TRBJ1-4, with TRBD1 matching 8 bases. V shed 10 bases, J shed 4 bases, and the junction held 5 bases outside the gene matches. CDR3 length: 13 residues. Germline CDR1 is ENHRY and CDR2 is SYGVKD. This chain's CDR3 is CATSGQDNEKLFF. CDR3 nucleotides: TGTGCCACCTCGGGACAGGATAATGAAAAACTGTTTTTT.

V is TRBV30 and J is TRBJ2-7, with a possible D match to TRBD1 (6 bases). The CDR3 extends over 14 amino acids. V was clipped by 8 bases and J by 0 bases, with 17 bases between them. CDR1 and CDR2 (germline): GTSNPN, SVGIG (reference sequence). The CDR3: CAGGGPDRSYEQYF. The CDR3 nucleotides are TGTGCCGGGGGCGGGCCCGACCGCTCCTACGAGCAGTACTTC.

This chain connects TRBV7-2 to TRBJ2-7; the match to TRBD1 covers 7 bases. The CDR3 has 16 amino acids. With V trimmed by 5 bases and J by 7 bases, 17 bases remained unmatched. The germline gives CDR1 SGHTA, CDR2 FQGNSA. DNA of the CDR3: TGTGCCAGCAGCACCGACAGGGTAGCCAGTGGGGGTGAGCAGTACTTC. Amino acids: CASSTDRVASGGEQYF.

This chain links TRBV29-1 with TRBJ2-7; TRBD2 is a possible D gene (5 bases). CDR1 is SQVTM and CDR2 is ANQGSEA in the germline V gene. The CDR3 sequence is 12 residues long. Trimming removed 5 bases from V and 7 bases from J, with 15 bases in between. CDR3 loop: CSVLETSGEQYF. DNA of the CDR3: TGCAGCGTTCTGGAGACCTCGGGGGAGCAGTACTTC.

This chain links TRBV13 with TRBJ2-2; D ambiguous. Germline V gene lookup returns CDR1 PRHDT and CDR2 FYEKMQ (reference sequence). V was clipped by 6 bases and J by 4 bases, with 6 bases between them. The CDR3 loop spans 12 amino acids. The CDR3 DNA follows: TGTGCCAGCAGGCGATCCACCGGGGAGCTGTTTTTT. Its translation is CASRRSTGELFF.

J is TRBJ2-3 and V is TRBV5-1, with 7 bases identical to TRBD2. The junction had 5 bases not matched to a gene; V was cut back by 2 bases and J by 2 bases. Per the germline V gene, CDR1 is SGHRS and CDR2 is YFSETQ. The CDR3 runs to 15 residues. As DNA, the CDR3 is TGCGCCAGCAGCTTCCTAGCGGAGCTCACAGATACGCAGTATTTT. Protein: CASSFLAELTDTQYF. The entire variable domain, with the rest obtained from reference TRBV5-1 and TRBJ2-3, is as follows: KAGVTQTPRYLIKTRGQQVTLSCSPISGHRSVSWYQQTPGQGLQFLFEYFSETQRNKGNFPGRFSGRQFSNSRSEMNVSTLELGDSALYLCASSFLAELTDTQYFGPGTRLTVL.

The V and J genes are TRBV7-2 and TRBJ1-1; TRBD1 matches at 10 bases. This CDR3 spans 14 amino acids. The germline V gene encodes CDR1 SGHTA and CDR2 FQGNSA. Germline trimming cut 5 bases from V and 4 bases from J; bases unmatched to any gene: 4. CDR3 loop: CASSPRTGGTEAFF. The CDR3 nucleotides read TGTGCCAGCAGCCCTAGGACAGGGGGCACTGAAGCTTTCTTT.

The genes are TRBV19 and TRBJ2-1; D perhaps matches TRBD1 (6 bases). Looked up from germline, CDR1 is LNHDA and CDR2 is SQIVND (reference sequence). V shed 3 bases and J shed 4 bases, with 7 bases lying between them. CDR3 length: 13 amino acids. The CDR3 protein is CASSITGYNEQFF. CDR3 DNA: TGTGCCAGTAGTATCACAGGGTACAATGAGCAGTTCTTC.

V is TRBV6-5 and J is TRBJ2-1, with a possible D match to TRBD1 (5 bases). CDR3 length: 13 amino acids. From germline, CDR1 is MNHEY and CDR2 SVGAGI. V was shortened by 4 bases and J by 8 bases, with 12 bases between the two germline ends. The CDR3 region has the DNA TGTGCCAGCAGTTTGGGCGTCAGGGATGAGCAGTTCTTC. It encodes CASSLGVRDEQFF.

This rearrangement joins TRBV5-1 to TRBJ2-1, with 7 bases matching TRBD1. CDR1 is SGHRS, CDR2 YFSETQ, per germline. V lost 6 bases to trimming and J lost 5 bases; unmatched junction nucleotides: 8. CDR3 size: 14 residues. The CDR3 loop reads CASTLLGQNNEQFF. The DNA for the CDR3 is TGCGCCAGCACCCTCTTGGGACAGAACAATGAGCAGTTCTTC.

The rearrangement joins TRBV15 to TRBJ1-4; D gene uncertain. CDR1 LNHNV and CDR2 YYDKDF come from the germline V gene (reference sequence). CDR3 length: 19 amino acids. The V end lost 0 bases, the J end lost 6 bases, and 23 bases lay between the germline ends. CDR3 in amino acids: CATSRDDDARSGVDEKLFF. CDR3 nucleotides: TGTGCCACCAGCAGAGATGACGACGCCCGATCGGGTGTGGATGAAAAACTGTTTTTT.

This rearrangement joins TRBV6-1 to TRBJ1-4; D ambiguous. The CDR3 length is 14 residues. The V gene's germline CDR1 is MNHNS and CDR2 SASEGT. With 5 bases removed from V and 8 bases from J, the gap between germline ends came to 15 bases. CDR3 bases: TGTGCCAGCAGTCACCGGGTCCGAGGGGAAAAACTGTTTTTT. It specifies CASSHRVRGEKLFF.

The chain links TRBV5-1 to TRBJ1-1; D is undetermined. This CDR3 spans 14 amino acids. Trimming removed 4 bases from V and 4 bases from J, with 14 bases in between. Germline V lookup: CDR1 SGHRS, CDR2 YFSETQ. CDR3 nucleotide sequence: TGCGCCAGCAGCCAGACGGGGTTGGGCACTGAAGCTTTCTTT. Amino acids: CASSQTGLGTEAFF.

V is TRBV5-1 and J is TRBJ2-1; TRBD2 agrees at 13 bases. CDR1 and CDR2 (germline): SGHRS, YFSETQ. V trimming: 6 bases; J trimming: 0 bases; junction bases outside the gene matches: 9. The CDR3 length is 18 residues. CDR3 sequence reads: CASTGTSGVSGSYNEQFF. The CDR3 DNA follows: TGCGCCAGCACCGGGACTAGCGGGGTTTCGGGCTCCTACAATGAGCAGTTCTTC.

This chain connects TRBV28 to TRBJ2-7, with 7 bases identical to TRBD2. Germline-derived CDR1 and CDR2 are MDHEN and SYDVKM. This CDR3 has 16 residues. V shed 6 bases, J shed 4 bases, and the junction held 15 bases outside the gene matches. The CDR3, as DNA: TGTGCCAGCAGCCCTCATCTCGCGGGAGTTCTTTACGAGCAGTACTTC. Its translation is CASSPHLAGVLYEQYF. The whole variable domain, remainder taken from reference TRBV28 and TRBJ2-7, is DVKVTQSSRYLVKRTGEKVFLECVQDMDHENMFWYRQDPGLGLRLIYFSYDVKMKEKGDIPEGYSVSREKKERFSLILESASTNQTSMYLCASSPHLAGVLYEQYFGPGTRLTVT.

V gene TRBV9 combines with J gene TRBJ1-3; D is perhaps TRBD1 (5 bases). CDR3 length: 13 amino acids. Between the trimmed V and J ends, which lost 0 bases and 4 bases, there was a span of 5 bases. Germline V gene lookup returns CDR1 SGDLS and CDR2 YYNGEE. CDR3 residues: CASSVDRGNTIYF. The CDR3 bases are TGTGCCAGCAGCGTAGACAGGGGAAACACCATATATTTT.

The genes are TRBV29-1 and TRBJ2-1; 12 bases are shared with TRBD2. CDR3 length equals 18 residues. CDR1 and CDR2 (germline): SQVTM, ANQGSEA. Germline trimming cut 1 base from V and 9 bases from J; bases unmatched to any gene: 16. CDR3 DNA sequence: TGCAGCGTTGAAGGATCCCAATGGCTAGCGGGAGGGAAAGGTGAGCAGTTCTTC. Protein: CSVEGSQWLAGGKGEQFF.

The chain joins TRBV6-5 to TRBJ2-3; TRBD2 agrees at 7 bases. Looked up from germline, CDR1 is MNHEY and CDR2 is SVGAGI. The CDR3 is 14 residues long. V dropped 2 bases and J dropped 2; count of bases not matched to a gene: 1. CDR3 loop: CASSYGRDTDTQYF. DNA of the CDR3: TGTGCCAGCAGTTACGGGAGGGACACAGATACGCAGTATTTT.